These 20 T cell receptor beta chains came from one sample sequenced in a study of cytomegalovirus exposure and HLA in healthy donors. The PCR ran on 60 Vbeta and 13 Jbeta primers. Sequencing was performed with immunoSEQ multiplex PCR; in TCRdb, only in-frame clones are kept and a portion is missing. The profile covers about 190,000 clones, with over 70% appearing a single time and approximately 1.3% taken by the ten largest. Sample: PBMCs. The receptors were sampled from a boy aged 2-9 years in good health and CMV-seronegative.

The chain carries TRBV29-1 and TRBJ2-3, with TRBD1 identical over 8 bases. Unmatched junction bases numbered 12, after V lost 7 bases and J lost 0 bases. Germline-derived CDR1 and CDR2 are SQVTM and ANQGSEA. The CDR3 loop spans 16 amino acids. In nucleotides, the CDR3 is TGCAGCGCCCCGACGTCGACAGGGGATAGCACAGATACGCAGTATTTT. It codes for CSAPTSTGDSTDTQYF.

This clone showed up just once. The chain links TRBV19 to TRBJ2-5, with 10 bases that match TRBD2. V shed 2 bases, J shed 5 bases, and the junction held 2 bases outside the gene matches. CDR1 and CDR2 (germline): LNHDA, SQIVND (reference sequence). This CDR3 spans 14 amino acids. In DNA, the CDR3 is TGTGCCAGTAGTATACTAGCGGGAGCTGAGACCCAGTACTTC. It codes for CASSILAGAETQYF.

The chain combines TRBV5-5 with TRBJ1-6; D unresolved. There are 14 residues in the CDR3. In germline, CDR1 is SGHKS, CDR2 YYEKEE (reference sequence). Trimming removed 0 bases at V and 4 bases at J, with 5 bases between. CDR3 loop: CASSLDSYNSPLHF. CDR3 coding DNA: TGTGCCAGCAGCTTGGACAGTTATAATTCACCCCTCCACTTT. Complete variable domain (other parts from reference TRBV5-5 and TRBJ1-6): DAGVTQSPTHLIKTRGQQVTLRCSPISGHKSVSWYQQVLGQGPQFIFQYYEKEERGRGNFPDRFSARQFPNYSSELNVNALLLGDSALYLCASSLDSYNSPLHFGNGTRLTVT.

This clone has just one count. The chain joins TRBV6-6 to TRBJ1-1; D is undetermined. The CDR3 is made up of 14 amino acids. CDR1 is MNHNY, CDR2 SVGAGI, per germline (reference sequence). The V end was cut by 2 bases, the J end by 6 bases, with 13 bases between. The CDR3 region is CASSYIGGSAEAFF. As DNA, the CDR3 is TGTGCCAGCAGTTACATAGGAGGGTCCGCTGAAGCTTTCTTT.

The chain recombines TRBV11-2 with TRBJ2-3; D unresolved. This CDR3 is 13 amino acids long. Germline CDR1 is SGHAT and CDR2 is FQNNGV. The ends were cut back, 1 base at V and 2 bases at J, with 4 bases in the middle. The CDR3 nucleotides read TGTGCCAGCAGCTTAGGACACACAGATACGCAGTATTTT. Amino acid sequence: CASSLGHTDTQYF. Full variable domain (missing parts from reference TRBV11-2 and TRBJ2-3): EAGVAQSPRYKIIEKRQSVAFWCNPISGHATLYWYQQILGQGPKLLIQFQNNGVVDDSQLPKDRFSAERLKGVDSTLKIQPAKLEDSAVYLCASSLGHTDTQYFGPGTRLTVL.

This clone was observed a few times. This chain connects TRBV7-9 to TRBJ1-2; no clear D. CDR1 is SEHNR, CDR2 FQNEAQ, per germline (reference sequence). Trimming removed 6 bases at V and 10 bases at J, with 15 bases between. The CDR3 length is 12 residues. Written as DNA, the CDR3 is TGTGCCAGCAGTCAAGGGAGAGAGGACTACACCTTC. It translates to CASSQGREDYTF.

The J gene is TRBJ2-5, the V gene TRBV5-1, with 8 bases fitting TRBD2. Germline V gene lookup returns CDR1 SGHRS and CDR2 YFSETQ. The CDR3 has 17 residues. The J segment lost 4 bases and the V segment lost 3 bases, leaving 14 bases of the junction unmatched. The CDR3 region is CASSSLSGGVLTETQYF. For the CDR3, the DNA is TGCGCCAGCAGCTCGCTTTCCGGGGGGGTGCTTACAGAGACCCAGTACTTC.

This clone turned up a few times. V usage is TRBV30 and J usage is TRBJ1-2; 7 bases align to TRBD1. This CDR3 is built from 14 residues. V lost 0 bases to trimming and J lost 7 bases; unmatched junction nucleotides: 8. Germline lookup yields CDR1 GTSNPN and CDR2 SVGIG (reference sequence). The CDR3 coding sequence is TGTGCCTGGAGTGTAAGCAGGGGGTCTTCTGGCTACACCTTC. Its protein is CAWSVSRGSSGYTF.

This chain connects TRBV29-1 to TRBJ2-3; D is ambiguous. There are 14 residues in the CDR3. V was cut by 4 bases and J by 2 bases, with 13 bases left in between. Looked up from germline, CDR1 is SQVTM and CDR2 is ANQGSEA. In nucleotides, the CDR3 is TGCAGCGTTGGCCTGTCGGTCCTCACAGATACGCAGTATTTT. It translates to CSVGLSVLTDTQYF.

The chain is built from TRBV6-6 and TRBJ2-7; 9 positions agree with TRBD1. The V gene end was trimmed by 0 bases and the J gene end by 0 bases; junction bases not matched to a gene: 0. The germline V gene has CDR1 MNHNY and CDR2 SVGAGI (reference sequence). This CDR3 has 15 residues. CDR3 nucleotides: TGTGCCAGCAGTTACTCGGGACAGGGCTCCTACGAGCAGTACGTC. The encoded protein is CASSYSGQGSYEQYV.

Here the CDR3 DNA reads TGTGCCTGGTTACGACAGGGAGACCGGTCTGGCTACACCTTC. Translating it yields CAWLRQGDRSGYTF. The V and J genes are TRBV30 and TRBJ1-2; TRBD1 aligns across 7 bases. The V gene's germline CDR1 is GTSNPN and CDR2 SVGIG (reference sequence). The V gene end was trimmed by 5 bases and the J gene end by 7 bases; junction bases not matched to a gene: 13. This CDR3 is 14 amino acids long.

In nucleotides, the CDR3 is TGTGCCAGCAGCAAGACCCGGGAGGCGTATAGCAATCAGCCCCAGCATTTT. Its protein is CASSKTREAYSNQPQHF. This chain connects TRBV7-6 to TRBJ1-5; D is unresolved. V lost 5 bases and J lost 0, with 17 bases in between. The CDR3 extends over 17 amino acids. Germline-derived CDR1 and CDR2 are SGHVS and FNYEAQ.

The chain recombines TRBV2 with TRBJ2-5; D is ambiguous. Trimming pared 4 bases from V and 4 bases from J, leaving 13 bases between. Germline V gene lookup returns CDR1 SNHLY and CDR2 FYNNEI. This CDR3 has 14 residues. The CDR3 DNA sequence: TGTGCCAGCAGTGCCCGACAACCAATAGAGACCCAGTACTTC. It is translated as CASSARQPIETQYF.

This chain uses TRBV19 with TRBJ1-5; 8 nucleotides match TRBD1. Germline V gene lookup returns CDR1 LNHDA and CDR2 SQIVND (reference sequence). The V gene end was trimmed by 2 bases and the J gene end by 4 bases; junction bases not matched to a gene: 10. This CDR3 has 17 residues. CDR3 residues: CASSIRGPGGLNQPQHF. CDR3 coding DNA: TGTGCCAGTAGTATAAGGGGCCCAGGGGGCTTGAATCAGCCCCAGCATTTT.

The rearrangement uses TRBV7-9 and TRBJ1-1, with a tentative D call TRBD1 (5 bases). The CDR3 runs 15 residues. Germline V gene data show CDR1 as SEHNR and CDR2 as FQNEAQ (reference sequence). V lost 5 bases to trimming and J lost 2 bases, with 15 bases between them. The CDR3 sequence is CASSPSREFNTEAFF. The CDR3 coding sequence is TGTGCCAGCAGCCCCTCCAGGGAATTCAACACTGAAGCTTTCTTT.

The chain couples TRBV9 to TRBJ2-3; 15 bases align to TRBD2. The germline gives CDR1 SGDLS, CDR2 YYNGEE. The junction had 6 bases not matched to a gene; V was cut back by 4 bases and J by 6 bases. The CDR3 covers 16 residues. CDR3 protein: CASSSGLAGGLDTQYF. The CDR3 nucleotides read TGTGCCAGCAGCTCTGGACTAGCGGGAGGGCTTGATACGCAGTATTTT. Full variable domain (rest looked up from reference TRBV9 and TRBJ2-3): DSGVTQTPKHLITATGQRVTLRCSPRSGDLSVYWYQQSLDQGLQFLIQYYNGEERAKGNILERFSAQQFPDLHSELNLSSLELGDSALYFCASSSGLAGGLDTQYFGPGTRLTVL.

The rearrangement uses TRBV4-3 and TRBJ2-1; 12 nucleotides agree with TRBD2. There are 16 residues in the CDR3. Germline V lookup: CDR1 LGHNA, CDR2 YSLEER. The trim removed 2 bases at V and 7 bases at J, leaving 6 bases unmatched. CDR3 sequence reads: CASSQRLAGVSNEQFF. DNA for the CDR3: TGCGCCAGCAGCCAACGACTAGCGGGAGTTTCAAATGAGCAGTTCTTC.

The V and J genes are TRBV4-3 and TRBJ1-2; D might be TRBD1 (5 bases). The germline gives CDR1 LGHNA, CDR2 YSLEER. V dropped 5 bases and J dropped 8 bases, with 18 bases sitting between them. The CDR3 covers 14 residues. CDR3 bases: TGCGCCAGCAGCTTCGCCCCCGACTCAGGGGGCTACACCTTC. It codes for CASSFAPDSGGYTF.

V usage is TRBV19 and J usage is TRBJ2-1; D gene uncertain. V lost 3 bases and J lost 5, with 8 bases in between. The germline V gene has CDR1 LNHDA and CDR2 SQIVND (reference sequence). This CDR3 spans 13 amino acids. CDR3 bases: TGTGCCAGTAGTATTAACAGCAACAATGAGCAGTTCTTC. This sequence encodes CASSINSNNEQFF.

The chain employs TRBV15 and TRBJ1-5, with D unclear. V was trimmed by 0 bases and J by 5 bases, leaving 11 bases between them. The length of the CDR3 is 15 residues. The germline V gene encodes CDR1 LNHNV and CDR2 YYDKDF (reference sequence). This CDR3 reads CATSRDMRRDQPQHF. In DNA, the CDR3 is TGTGCCACCAGCAGAGATATGAGGAGGGATCAGCCCCAGCATTTT. Together with reference TRBV15 and TRBJ1-5, the CDR3 gives the full variable domain: DAMVIQNPRYQVTQFGKPVTLSCSQTLNHNVMYWYQQKSSQAPKLLFHYYDKDFNNEADTPDNFQSRRPNTSFCFLDIRSPGLGDTAMYLCATSRDMRRDQPQHFGDGTRLSIL.